The rows below give T cell receptor beta chains drawn from one sample of a study of cytomegalovirus exposure and HLA in healthy donors. The protocol was immunoSEQ multiplex PCR, while the TCRdb copy is restricted to in-frame clones and leaves out a portion. The repertoire holds more than 250,000 clones, with around 90% as singletons. The specimen was PBMCs. These receptors all come from a woman in her twenties or thirties in good health and CMV-seropositive. Each CDR3 is given with its conserved first and last residue. The D gene is left open where the match is weak. A row's size may be missing; if present it is once, few, many or a size class.

size: .
D: TRBD1
V: TRBV28
J: TRBJ2-7
CDR3: CASIRTGRYEQYF
DNA: TGTGCCAGCATCAGGACAGGTCGCTACGAGCAGTACTTC

size: .
D: TRBD2
V: TRBV6-6
J: TRBJ2-3
CDR3: CASSSLAGGTDTQYF
DNA: TGTGCCAGCAGTTCCCTAGCGGGAGGAACAGATACGCAGTATTTT

size: .
D: .
V: TRBV2
J: TRBJ2-2
CDR3: CASSVMVEGGGELFF
DNA: TGTGCCAGCAGTGTTATGGTTGAGGGTGGCGGGGAGCTGTTTTTT

size: .
D: TRBD2
V: TRBV5-1
J: TRBJ2-3
CDR3: CASSHGLAGVLSDTQYF
DNA: TGCGCCAGCAGCCATGGACTAGCGGGAGTTTTGAGCGATACGCAGTATTTT

size: .
D: .
V: TRBV11-3
J: TRBJ2-6
CDR3: CASSPSSGANVLTF
DNA: TGTGCCAGCAGTCCAAGCTCTGGGGCCAACGTCCTGACTTTC

size: .
D: .
V: TRBV30
J: TRBJ2-7
CDR3: CAWSGTGPYEQYF
DNA: TGTGCCTGGAGTGGGACTGGTCCCTACGAGCAGTACTTC

size: .
D: .
V: TRBV18
J: TRBJ2-7
CDR3: CASSLADSYEQYF
DNA: TGTGCCAGCTCACTAGCAGACTCCTACGAGCAGTACTTC

size: once
D: TRBD1
V: TRBV7-8
J: TRBJ1-4
CDR3: CASSLLQGARDEKLFF
DNA: TGTGCCAGCAGCTTATTACAGGGGGCGAGGGATGAAAAACTGTTTTTT

size: .
D: .
V: TRBV7-8
J: TRBJ2-1
CDR3: CASSWGFDEQFF
DNA: TGTGCCAGCAGCTGGGGGTTCGATGAGCAGTTCTTC

size: .
D: TRBD1
V: TRBV9
J: TRBJ1-5
CDR3: CASSNDPGQGSQPQHF
DNA: TGTGCCAGCAGCAATGATCCGGGACAGGGAAGTCAGCCCCAGCATTTT

size: .
D: TRBD1
V: TRBV28
J: TRBJ1-2
CDR3: CASSPPGGWDGYTF
DNA: TGTGCCAGCAGTCCCCCAGGGGGCTGGGATGGCTACACCTTC

size: .
D: TRBD1
V: TRBV18
J: TRBJ2-7
CDR3: CASSSDRVFSEQYF
DNA: TGTGCCAGCTCATCGGACAGGGTATTTTCCGAGCAGTACTTC

size: .
D: .
V: TRBV6-6
J: TRBJ1-3
CDR3: CASSYSGRETGNTIYF
DNA: TGTGCCAGCAGTTACTCCGGCAGGGAAACTGGAAACACCATATATTTT

size: .
D: TRBD1
V: TRBV28
J: TRBJ2-7
CDR3: CASSLSGTGYEQYF
DNA: TGTGCCAGCAGTTTAAGTGGGACAGGGTACGAGCAGTACTTC

size: .
D: .
V: TRBV2
J: TRBJ2-2
CDR3: CASSEYGNTGELFF
DNA: TGTGCCAGCAGTGAGTACGGGAACACCGGGGAGCTGTTTTTT

size: .
D: .
V: TRBV13
J: TRBJ2-7
CDR3: CASSLGGYEQYF
DNA: TGTGCCAGCAGCCTTGGGGGTTACGAGCAGTACTTC

size: .
D: TRBD1
V: TRBV6-1
J: TRBJ1-2
CDR3: CASSQGVNYGYTF
DNA: TGTGCCAGTTCACAGGGGGTTAACTATGGCTACACCTTC

size: .
D: .
V: TRBV28
J: TRBJ1-1
CDR3: CASGHGGTEAFF
DNA: TGTGCCAGCGGCCACGGGGGGACTGAAGCTTTCTTT

size: .
D: TRBD1
V: TRBV4-1
J: TRBJ2-1
CDR3: CASSLLTGVEQFF
DNA: TGCGCCAGCAGCCTTTTGACAGGGGTTGAGCAGTTCTTC

size: .
D: TRBD2
V: TRBV7-7
J: TRBJ2-5
CDR3: CASSLSLAGGLETQYF
DNA: TGTGCCAGCAGCTTATCACTAGCGGGGGGACTAGAGACCCAGTACTTC

size: .
D: TRBD1
V: TRBV27
J: TRBJ1-2
CDR3: CASSPGQGYGYTF
DNA: TGTGCCAGCAGCCCGGGACAGGGGTATGGCTACACCTTC

size: .
D: .
V: TRBV7-2
J: TRBJ2-7
CDR3: CASWVGGEQYF
DNA: TGTGCCAGCTGGGTGGGAGGCGAGCAGTACTTC

size: .
D: TRBD1
V: TRBV7-8
J: TRBJ1-2
CDR3: CASSPWTGGSGYTF
DNA: TGTGCCAGCAGCCCATGGACAGGGGGATCGGGCTACACCTTC

size: .
D: TRBD1
V: TRBV5-5
J: TRBJ1-6
CDR3: CASSPGQISSYNSPLHF
DNA: TGTGCCAGCAGCCCGGGACAGATAAGCTCCTATAATTCACCCCTCCACTTT

size: .
D: .
V: TRBV7-2
J: TRBJ1-6
CDR3: CASSLVGGPDSPLHF
DNA: TGTGCCAGCAGCTTAGTGGGGGGCCCGGATTCACCCCTCCACTTT

size: .
D: .
V: TRBV5-4
J: TRBJ2-1
CDR3: CASSFGPNHEQFF
DNA: TGTGCCAGCAGCTTCGGACCCAATCATGAGCAGTTCTTC

size: .
D: .
V: TRBV30
J: TRBJ1-3
CDR3: CAWSVGVRTGSSGNTIYF
DNA: TGTGCCTGGAGTGTTGGGGTACGGACGGGAAGCTCTGGAAACACCATATATTTT

size: .
D: .
V: TRBV5-1
J: TRBJ1-1
CDR3: CASSLAVTASNTEAFF
DNA: TGCGCCAGCAGCTTGGCCGTGACAGCAAGTAACACTGAAGCTTTCTTT

size: .
D: .
V: TRBV28
J: TRBJ1-1
CDR3: CASSLPGELNTEAFF
DNA: TGTGCCAGCAGTTTACCAGGGGAATTGAACACTGAAGCTTTCTTT

size: once
D: TRBD2
V: TRBV7-2
J: TRBJ2-1
CDR3: CASSPGTSFRDEQFF
DNA: TGTGCCAGCAGCCCAGGGACTAGCTTTAGGGACGAGCAGTTCTTC

size: .
D: .
V: TRBV7-9
J: TRBJ2-7
CDR3: CASSPQDSF
DNA: TGTGCCAGCAGCCCTCAGGATAGCTTC

size: .
D: TRBD2
V: TRBV5-1
J: TRBJ2-1
CDR3: CASSLVVSGGNEQFF
DNA: TGCGCCAGCAGCTTGGTTGTTAGCGGGGGTAATGAGCAGTTCTTC

size: .
D: TRBD1
V: TRBV30
J: TRBJ1-5
CDR3: CAWSVRQGDQPQHF
DNA: TGTGCCTGGAGTGTACGACAGGGTGATCAGCCCCAGCATTTT

size: .
D: TRBD1
V: TRBV30
J: TRBJ1-4
CDR3: CAGDRTNEKLFF
DNA: TGTGCCGGGGACAGAACTAATGAAAAACTGTTTTTT

size: .
D: .
V: TRBV11-3
J: TRBJ2-2
CDR3: CASSLVANTGELFF
DNA: TGTGCCAGCAGCTTAGTCGCCAACACCGGGGAGCTGTTTTTT

size: .
D: .
V: TRBV28
J: TRBJ2-7
CDR3: CASSLVVGSGSSRF
DNA: .

size: few
D: .
V: TRBV7-6
J: TRBJ1-1
CDR3: CASSTKTNTEAFF
DNA: TGTGCCAGCAGCACTAAAACGAACACTGAAGCTTTCTTT

size: .
D: .
V: TRBV4-1
J: TRBJ2-1
CDR3: CASSQVERYEQFF
DNA: TGCGCCAGCAGCCAAGTAGAGAGGTATGAGCAGTTCTTC

size: .
D: .
V: TRBV6-6
J: TRBJ1-1
CDR3: CASNEGGGNTEAFF
DNA: TGTGCCAGCAATGAGGGCGGTGGGAACACTGAAGCTTTCTTT

size: once
D: .
V: TRBV11-2
J: TRBJ1-2
CDR3: CASSLSQLGGRNGYTF
DNA: TGTGCCAGCAGCTTATCCCAGCTGGGGGGCAGAAATGGCTACACCTTC

size: .
D: TRBD2
V: TRBV2
J: TRBJ2-2
CDR3: CASSERVAGAPAGTGELFF
DNA: TGTGCCAGCAGTGAAAGGGTAGCGGGAGCCCCGGCGGGCACCGGGGAGCTGTTTTTT

size: .
D: TRBD1
V: TRBV5-1
J: TRBJ1-2
CDR3: CASSLAGGNYGYTF
DNA: TGCGCCAGCAGCTTGGCAGGGGGCAACTATGGCTACACCTTC

size: .
D: .
V: TRBV18
J: TRBJ2-2
CDR3: CASSHGANTGELFF
DNA: TGTGCCAGCTCACACGGGGCCAACACCGGGGAGCTGTTTTTT

size: .
D: .
V: TRBV27
J: TRBJ2-5
CDR3: CASSFGGRETQYF
DNA: TGTGCCAGCAGTTTCGGAGGGAGAGAGACCCAGTACTTC

size: once
D: .
V: TRBV7-6
J: TRBJ2-7
CDR3: CASSPNRDRSYEQYF
DNA: TGTGCCAGCAGCCCGAATCGAGACAGGTCCTACGAGCAGTACTTC

size: .
D: TRBD1
V: TRBV6-5
J: TRBJ2-7
CDR3: CASSYLGQGNYEQYF
DNA: TGTGCCAGCAGTTACTTGGGACAGGGAAACTACGAGCAGTACTTC

size: .
D: TRBD2
V: TRBV7-9
J: TRBJ2-1
CDR3: CASPGGLAGGTSYNEQFF
DNA: TGTGCCAGTCCAGGGGGACTAGCGGGAGGAACCTCCTACAATGAGCAGTTCTTC

size: once
D: TRBD1
V: TRBV29-1
J: TRBJ1-5
CDR3: CSVEGHLGQVNQPQHF
DNA: TGCAGCGTTGAAGGACACCTCGGACAGGTCAATCAGCCCCAGCATTTT

size: .
D: TRBD1
V: TRBV7-6
J: TRBJ1-5
CDR3: CASSLVSGGSNQPQHF
DNA: TGTGCCAGCAGCTTAGTTTCAGGGGGAAGCAATCAGCCCCAGCATTTT

size: .
D: .
V: TRBV30
J: TRBJ1-1
CDR3: CAWSVLAPLAVPEAFF
DNA: TGTGCCTGGAGTGTACTGGCCCCTTTGGCGGTTCCTGAAGCTTTCTTT